This T cell receptor beta chain was identified during a study of cytomegalovirus exposure and HLA in healthy donors. General study results and limits: Cytomegalovirus association was listed for 164 TCR beta chains.

The donors gave bone marrow, and they were healthy. Primers included in the PCR were 60 Vbeta and 13 Jbeta primers. Sequencing was performed with immunoSEQ multiplex PCR; in TCRdb, only in-frame clones are kept and a portion is missing. The table shows tens of thousands of clones, with 65% to 70% occurring only once. Germline V gives CDR1 SNHLY, CDR2 FYNNEI. Between the trimmed V and J ends, which lost 4 bases and 0 bases, there was a span of 14 bases. The CDR3 has 16 residues. Remarks on this clone: The target antigen is unknown.

This chain connects TRBV2 to TRBJ2-3; the D gene is possibly TRBD2 (6 bases). The TCR originated in a woman aged 25 to 39 in good health and CMV-seronegative. Sequencing used PBMCs. CDR3 coding DNA: TGTGCCAGCAGTGCCCTCGGGGGAGCTAGCACAGATACGCAGTATTTT. It specifies CASSALGGASTDTQYF.